This T cell receptor (beta chain) was identified during a study of Graves' ophthalmopathy and Graves' hyperthyroidism. CDR1 SGHVS and CDR2 FQNEAQ come from the germline V gene. V lost 9 bases and J lost 4, with 24 bases in between. The CDR3 runs to 17 residues. The study, taken as a whole, reports: The majority of expanded thyroid clonotypes above 0.001 frequency also occurred in blood.

In its sample, this clonotype was seen once. Its antigen is unknown. Researchers took RNA transcripts and amplified TCR beta CDR3 regions from them. The first round was an RT-PCR with HTBI primers, and the second round was a multiplex PCR. Each CDR3 protein gets one entry after TCRdb re-called the multiplex PCR reads with MiXCR. The profile shows about 230,000 distinct CDR3 sequences, 45% to 55% of them singletons. The clonotype originates from an adult man with Graves' ophthalmopathy. The sequenced sample consisted of peripheral blood. The V gene is TRBV7-8, the J gene TRBJ2-2; D might be TRBD2 (6 bases). CDR3 region: CASRWRGGEGLTGELFF. CDR3 sequence (DNA): TGTGCCAGTCGGTGGAGGGGAGGTGAGGGACTCACCGGGGAGCTGTTTTTT.